Included here is one TCR beta chain sequence, with context. Antigen unknown. The CDR3 is made up of 15 amino acids. Trimming shortened V by 5 bases and J by 2 bases, and 10 bases separated the two germline ends. Germline loops: CDR1 SGHTA, CDR2 FQGTGA. The donors, nominally healthy at sampling, likely had unrecorded immune exposures. The sample is drawn from a study of cytomegalovirus exposure and HLA in healthy donors. With 60 Vbeta and 13 Jbeta primers, the PCR was carried out. Sequencing used immunoSEQ multiplex PCR; TCRdb keeps in-frame clones, though not all of them. Of about 120,000 clones in the sample, around three quarters are singletons; the top ten hold about 3%. Study-level results: CMV serostatus stood as the only immune exposure information on hand. One later analysis reportedly identified an Asian-associated ancestry cluster that showed fewer N-insertions than the roughly 600-donor mean.

The sample was PBMCs. The rearrangement links TRBV7-3 to TRBJ2-6; possibly TRBD1 for D (5 bases). The sequence came from a woman aged 40 to 50 in good health and CMV-seropositive. The CDR3 bases are TGTGCCAGCAGCCGGCAGGGCCCTGGGGCCAACGTCCTGACTTTC. This codes for CASSRQGPGANVLTF.